A single T cell receptor (beta chain) is shown here with its context. The antigen is unknown. The data were taken from a study of OX40 agonist ivuxolimab in advanced cancers. Overall study: Intravenous ivuxolimab at 0.01 to 10 mg/kg was given to patients every 2 weeks.

The CDR3 length is 14 residues. Germline V CDR1 and CDR2: KGHSH, LQKENI. V was shortened by 8 bases and J by 3 bases, with 13 bases between the two germline ends. Clones were sequenced by immunoSEQ multiplex PCR, and TCRdb holds only the in-frame ones, with some missing. The repertoire holds over 55,000 clones, with roughly 82% as singletons. Notes on the study in general: The CD4+ and CD8+ T cells in the blood had expanded clonally by week 6 at 0.1 to 3.0 mg/kg.

This TCR came from an adult with an advanced solid tumor such as melanoma, head and neck, liver or kidney cancer. Source: CD4+ or CD8+ T cells sorted from blood, taken in a trial of the OX40 agonist ivuxolimab. The J gene is TRBJ1-4, the V gene TRBV18; D call uncertain. CDR3 protein: CASAGQRPNEKLFF. The CDR3, as DNA: TGTGCCAGCGCCGGGCAGAGGCCTAATGAAAAACTGTTTTTT.